The 19 T cell receptor beta chains below were found in one sample sequenced in a study of tumor and adjacent non-tumor tissue in lung cancer. The library came from three nested PCR rounds adapted from ARM-PCR protocols. TCRdb passed the multiplex PCR reads through MiXCR, listing each CDR3 protein once. The table has roughly 120,000 distinct CDR3 sequences, about 61% seen once. The template was RNA from unsorted bulk tissue. More than 3 cm separated this lung sample from the edge of the tumor. The sequenced material came from distant non-tumor lung tissue. These TCRs come from a man aged 55 to 69 with non-small cell lung cancer.

Remarks on this clonotype: This may stem from a read error, because a much larger clone lies one nucleotide away. The gene calls are TRBV30 and TRBJ1-5; TRBD1 is a possible D gene (5 bases). The CDR3 consists of 15 residues. Germline V gene data show CDR1 as GTSNPN and CDR2 as SVGIG (reference sequence). The V and J ends lost 5 bases and 6 bases respectively, with 20 bases between them. This CDR3 reads CAWATRGAGSQPQHF. CDR3 bases: TGTGCCTGGGCTACAAGGGGCGCGGGGAGTCAGCCCCAGCATTTT.

This clonotype came up many times. V is TRBV28 and J is TRBJ2-5; D uncertain. Germline-derived CDR1 and CDR2 are MDHEN and SYDVKM. The V gene lost 3 bases and the J gene lost 1 base, with 6 bases spanning the gap. The CDR3 spans 13 residues. CDR3 sequence: CASSFQPQETQYF. CDR3 nucleotide sequence: TGTGCCAGCAGTTTCCAACCCCAAGAGACCCAGTACTTC.

In regard to this clonotype: Compared with germline, one end of the junction differs, possibly owing to a read error. V usage is TRBV28 and J usage is TRBJ1-5; 10 nucleotides match TRBD1. Looked up from germline, CDR1 is MDHEN and CDR2 is SYDVKM. This CDR3 has 15 residues. CDR3 coding DNA: TGTGCCAGCGACCCGGGACAGGGGTTTGGGCGGCCCAAGCATTTT. Its translation: CASDPGQGFGRPKHF.

Note on this clonotype: Likely a read error: the CDR3 ends without its conserved phenylalanine or tryptophan. In DNA, the CDR3 is TGTGCCAGCACCGACAGGGCGAACGGTGAAAGACTGTTTTAT. It encodes CASTDRANGERLFY. The rearrangement uses TRBV6-6 and TRBJ1-4; 7 nucleotides line up with TRBD1. This CDR3 has 14 residues. Per germline, CDR1 MNHNY and CDR2 SVGAGI (reference sequence).

This clonotype was seen many times. The CDR3 spells CASSLGTSEAFF. CDR3 DNA sequence: TGTGCCAGCAGCCTCGGGACCTCTGAAGCTTTCTTT. The chain recombines TRBV6-6 with TRBJ1-1; D perhaps matches TRBD1 (5 bases). The V gene lost 6 bases and the J gene lost 6 bases, with 11 bases spanning the gap. The CDR3 is 12 amino acids. Germline assignment: CDR1 MNHNY and CDR2 SVGAGI (reference sequence).

This clonotype has only one observation. The junction differs from germline at one of its ends, possibly a read error. The chain is built from TRBV4-3 and TRBJ2-4; 14 bases fit TRBD2. This CDR3 contains 20 residues. Germline V gives CDR1 LGHNA, CDR2 YSLEER. This chain's CDR3 is CASSQEGLAGDRTAKNIQYF. CDR3 DNA: TGCGCTAGCAGCCAAGAGGGACTAGCGGGAGATAGAACGGCCAAAAACATTCAGTACTTC.

Of note for this clonotype: A read error may produce the germline difference seen at one junction end. This chain connects TRBV11-2 to TRBJ2-5; D is unresolved. Germline lookup yields CDR1 SGHAT and CDR2 FQNNGV. There are 14 residues in the CDR3. In nucleotides, the CDR3 is TGTGTCAGCAGAGCCGACGGACCCCAAGAGACCCAGTACTTC. Protein sequence: CVSRADGPQETQYF.

A word on this clonotype: A much larger clone is a single base away; this may be a read error. The rearrangement links TRBV5-1 to TRBJ2-7; maybe TRBD2 (5 bases). Germline V gives CDR1 SGHRS, CDR2 YFSETQ. The CDR3 is made up of 15 amino acids. CDR3 bases: TGCACCAGCAGGTTGGACTCCACGAGCTCCTACGAGCAGTACTTC. The encoded protein is CTSRLDSTSSYEQYF.

The chain links TRBV29-1 to TRBJ1-2; D gene uncertain. Deletions cut 7 bases from V and 8 bases from J, with 17 bases between. This CDR3 region has 12 residues. The germline gives CDR1 SQVTM, CDR2 ANQGSEA. In nucleotides, the CDR3 is TGCAGCGAGTACTGGACCCCAATGGGCTACACCTTC. It encodes CSEYWTPMGYTF.

The CDR3 sequence: CSVQHGELRTEAFF. For the CDR3, the DNA is TGCAGCGTACAACATGGGGAATTGAGGACTGAAGCTTTCTTT. The chain carries TRBV29-1 and TRBJ1-1; no reliable D call. With 6 bases removed from V and 5 bases from J, the gap between germline ends came to 19 bases. The CDR3 consists of 14 residues. Germline V gives CDR1 SQVTM, CDR2 ANQGSEA. The full variable domain, its missing parts supplied by reference TRBV29-1 and TRBJ1-1, is SAVISQKPSRDICQRGTSLTIQCQVDSQVTMMFWYRQQPGQSLTLIATANQGSEATYESGFVIDKFPISRPNLTFSTLTVSNMSPEDSSIYLCSVQHGELRTEAFFGQGTRLTVV.

Concerning this clonotype: A much larger clone lies one base from this, so it may be a read error. The J gene is TRBJ2-7, the V gene TRBV5-1; D is uncertain. CDR1 and CDR2 from the germline V gene are SGHRS and YFSETQ. The CDR3 sequence is 14 residues long. The DNA for the CDR3 is TGCGCCTGCAGCTTGGCCTCGGGCTCCTACGAGCAGTACTTC. Its translation: CACSLASGSYEQYF.

As to this clonotype: The CDR3 does not end in the conserved phenylalanine or tryptophan, so this is likely a read error. The chain combines TRBV11-2 with TRBJ2-7; 9 positions match TRBD1. This CDR3 spans 15 amino acids. Per the germline V gene, CDR1 is SGHAT and CDR2 is FQNNGV. CDR3 protein: CAGSLGGQGLARQYI. The CDR3 nucleotides read TGTGCCGGCAGCTTAGGGGGACAGGGTCTCGCTCGTCAGTACATC.

This clonotype appeared many times. V gene TRBV7-8 combines with J gene TRBJ1-3; no clear D. Trimming stripped 3 bases from V and 0 bases from J, with 12 bases between. CDR1 SGHVS and CDR2 FQNEAQ come from the germline V gene. CDR3 size: 16 residues. CDR3 in amino acids: CASSFASVGSGNTIYF. CDR3 DNA sequence: TGTGCCAGCAGCTTCGCCTCTGTGGGCTCTGGAAACACCATATATTTT.

The V call is TRBV7-9, the J call TRBJ1-1; D is ambiguous. Germline V gene data show CDR1 as SEHNR and CDR2 as FQNEAQ (reference sequence). Between the trimmed V and J ends, which lost 8 bases and 1 base, there was a span of 11 bases. The CDR3 is 13 residues long. The DNA for the CDR3 is TGTGCCAGCGGCTCAGAGGGGAACACTGAAGCTTTCTTT. Translating gives CASGSEGNTEAFF.

Comments on this clonotype: This could be a read error, since a much larger clone is one nucleotide away. The chain is built from TRBV5-1 and TRBJ1-1; 7 bases align to TRBD1. CDR1 and CDR2 from the germline V gene are SGHRS and YFSETQ. The CDR3 loop spans 14 amino acids. CDR3 nucleotide sequence: TGCGCCAGCAGATTGGACGGGACAGTCTCTGAAGCTTTCTTT. Its protein is CASRLDGTVSEAFF.

On this clonotype itself: Since a much larger clone is just one base distant, this may be a read error. The chain recombines TRBV11-1 with TRBJ2-2; a possible D gene is TRBD2 (5 bases). This CDR3 has 13 amino acids. The germline CDR1 and CDR2 sequences are SGHAT and FQDESV (reference sequence). CDR3 protein: CASSFRRTGELVF. CDR3 nucleotides: TGCGCCAGCAGCTTCAGGAGAACTGGGGAGCTGGTTTTT.

On this clonotype itself: Its ends do not fully match the called genes, so a read error is possible. The V and J genes are TRBV10-3 and TRBJ1-1; 7 bases map to TRBD1. Germline CDR1 is ENHRY and CDR2 is SYGVKD. This CDR3 is built from 15 residues. The CDR3 DNA reads as TGTACCATCAGTGATCTAGGACAGGATATGTCTGAAGCTTTCTTT. It yields the protein CTISDLGQDMSEAFF.

This clonotype was seen a single time. The CDR3: CASSSGRDSTEAFF. Here the CDR3 DNA reads TGTGCCAGCAGCTCTGGACGAGACAGCACTGAAGCTTTCTTT. This chain connects TRBV11-3 to TRBJ1-1; tentative D call: TRBD1 (5 bases). Germline values: CDR1 SGHNT, CDR2 YENEEA. The V and J ends lost 4 bases and 4 bases respectively, with 13 bases between them. CDR3 length equals 14 residues.

This clonotype has ten or more counts. The rearrangement joins TRBV10-3 to TRBJ1-4; D is unresolved. Germline lookup yields CDR1 ENHRY and CDR2 SYGVKD. The ends were cut back, 9 bases at V and 2 bases at J, with 7 bases in the middle. This CDR3 comprises 12 residues. The CDR3 reads CAIGRTNEKLFF. CDR3 DNA sequence: TGTGCCATAGGGCGGACTAATGAAAAACTGTTTTTT.